The clone carrying this T cell receptor beta chain came up once. The sample is drawn from a study of cytomegalovirus exposure and HLA in healthy donors. PCR used 60 Vbeta primers and 13 Jbeta primers. Clones were sequenced by immunoSEQ multiplex PCR, and TCRdb holds only the in-frame ones, with some missing. Of under 150,000 clones in the sample, more than 60% were seen once. Sequenced material: PBMCs. This receptor was taken from a woman between 45 and 65 years old in good health and CMV-seropositive.

The CDR3 region has the DNA TGTGCCACCAGCCCTAGGCGGGGGGGGATCTATGGCTACACCTTC. This codes for CATSPRRGGIYGYTF. The chain couples TRBV15 to TRBJ1-2; possibly TRBD1 for D (5 bases). The length of the CDR3 is 15 residues. Germline-derived CDR1 and CDR2 are LNHNV and YYDKDF (reference sequence). The germline V and J ends were trimmed by 5 bases and 4 bases, with 17 bases remaining between them.